Listed below are T cell receptor beta chains from one sample, sequenced in a study of a mutant IDH1 vaccine in newly diagnosed glioma. For these TCRs, the target antigens are not known. Profiling relied on immunoSEQ multiplex PCR, and the TCRdb table lists in-frame clones only, not all of them. The sample has just over 65,000 clones; approximately 87% are singletons. The sample consisted of PBMCs, taken from a glioma patient whose treatment included an IDH1 peptide vaccine. The receptors were gathered from a man between 18 and 35 years old with glioma. The conserved cysteine and the conserved F or W are not part of the CDR3 here. Fields, in order: clone size, V gene, CDR3 protein. Clone sizes are given selectively: once, few, many, or a class where the clone is expanded.

>.|TRBV5-6
ASSYGGTTAYEQY
>.|TRBV7-9
ASSVLFRDFTSEKLF
>few|TRBV7-9
ASSLVGVFAGELF
>few|TRBV6-5
ASSGGFSYEQY
>.|TRBV28
ASSLYGGSEQY
>.|TRBV7-2
ASSPGPYEQY
>.|TRBV5-5
ASSLAAGPNYGYT
>few|TRBV5-6
ASSLSSGYT
>.|TRBV27
ASTPSGRSHGYT
>few|TRBV18
ASSPYGQGAAQPQH
>.|TRBV7-2
ASRGAQGTEAF
>.|TRBV19
ASRLGGGPGELF
>.|TRBV27
ASRSRGLREGSYEQY
>.|TRBV11-2
ASRPPYLGGGQMNTEAF
>.|TRBV18
ASSPYGLGYT
>.|TRBV9
ASSAGRGTYNEQF
>once|TRBV10-3
ATLGASEDTQY
>.|TRBV29-1
SVAGGLPLMNTEAF
>few|TRBV18
ASSPARWNTEAF
>.|TRBV9
ASSGTGVADTQY
>.|TRBV19
ASSIVQFGNQPQH
>.|TRBV30
ACRGTYNEQF
>.|TRBV7-2
ASSSHRDFLEAF
>.|TRBV5-4
ASSFRTGELF
>few|TRBV6-5
ASSPSEGDPYT
>.|TRBV7-9
ASSAGLGNEQF
>.|TRBV30
AWSVGTSGGWRTQY